This is a list of T cell receptor beta chains from one sample in a study of glioma-infiltrating T cells. TCRdb re-called the multiplex PCR reads with MiXCR, one entry per CDR3 protein. The sample has 85,000 to 110,000 distinct CDR3 sequences; 25% to 30% are singletons. Sequenced: glioma tissue, nonneoplastic brain tissue, or PBMCs (not recorded which). The receptor source for this set is a human donor with low-grade glioma or glioblastoma, undergoing nonglioma brain surgery, or in good health (not recorded which). CDR3s include the opening cysteine and the closing phenylalanine or tryptophan.

v_call | cdr3_aa
TRBV28 | CASSSQDSRGAEAFF
TRBV7-2 | CASSFDGAQAYEQYF
TRBV2 | CASGQENYGYTF
TRBV15 | CATSRSWLEGSADEQYF
TRBV20-1 | CSARGTSNTGELFF
TRBV6-2/TRBV6-3 | CASSYSEIAGANVLTF
TRBV6-1 | CASRSEGLGTYEQYF
TRBV15 | CATSRHGTSGRDEQFF
TRBV6-1 | CASSEGTTANYGYTF
TRBV10-3 | CAISGRGATDTQYF
TRBV5-8 | CASSFHGQSTYEQYF
TRBV27 | CASGLGTMRETQYF
TRBV7-6 | CASSSTGGDTQYF
TRBV10-3 | CAITEGQGQYGYTF
TRBV28 | CASSLSFSSAGGLNEQFF
TRBV27 | CATLRSLDSYEQFF